The clone carrying this TCR beta chain was seen only a few times. The antigen is undetermined. This record belongs to a study of early stage breast cancer tumors. Study summary: Invasive lobular carcinomas made up about 30% of the 12 ER+/PR+/HER2- tumors. General study findings and limits: Enriched TCRB sequences shared across patients were mostly commonly generated sequences.

In germline, CDR1 is SGHRS, CDR2 YFSETQ. The CDR3 sequence is 17 residues long. Trimming removed 4 bases from V and 8 bases from J; junction bases left unmatched: 16. Each sample had two DNA replicates, about 0.5 ug blood or approximately 1.5 ug tissue. Some clones are missing from TCRdb's copy, which holds only in-frame ones; the method was immunoSEQ multiplex PCR. Of approximately 75,000 clones listed, more than 70% were seen once; the top ten hold over 3.5%. This TCR derives from a person between 35 and 49 years old with breast cancer. Specimen: blood. This chain connects TRBV5-1 to TRBJ2-1; 9 nucleotides match TRBD2. The CDR3 loop reads CASSPAEVSGRGDEQFF. The CDR3 bases are TGCGCCAGCAGCCCGGCGGAGGTTAGCGGGAGAGGGGATGAGCAGTTCTTC.